Sequencing of this TCR beta chain was carried out in a study of blood T cell repertoires in COVID-19 (dated by TCRdb to about 2020). For the wider study: The collaborator samples originated in the United States, Italy and Spain and spanned the acute and convalescent phases of COVID-19. The prospective study material was composed of cDNA or gDNA derived from T cells, B-cell-depleted T cells, or PBMCs. Deeply sampled blood TCRbeta repertoires from subjects exposed to, actively infected with, or recovered from COVID-19 were included in the dataset. The repertoires were released in a freely available public database intended as a resource for research on the immune response to SARS-CoV-2. The samples were drawn from the first 160 participants of the ongoing ImmuneRACE study and from 1,254 subjects provided by 6 global collaborators. Nearly every sample came with metadata listing a de-identified subject ID, COVID-19 status, age in years and sex. Where available, HLA class I and class II types were taken from metadata supplied by the sample provider and were not determined by assay-based typing.

TCRbeta CDR3 regions were amplified from genomic DNA by means of the immunoSEQ Assay, a bias-controlled multiplex PCR. Per the original workflow: Within the assay, amplification of reference gene primers was used to estimate how many nucleated cells each sample contained. To quantify the absolute abundance of each unique TCRbeta CDR3 rearrangement, sequence reads were collapsed and filtered. Productive Simpson clonality was computed per sample as the square root of Simpson's diversity index over productive rearrangements. TCRdb stores this immuneACCESS table with in-frame sequences only. Part of the clones is absent; in the studies checked, under half of the shortfall reflects unresolved V genes, and no reason is known for the rest. The V and J calls and the clone size are those of that table, but D and trimming were determined from the DNA. The sample has under 150,000 clones on record, 70% to 90% of them singletons. Around 1.3% of the sample is taken by the ten largest.

In the prospective study, participants were roughly 18 to 95 years old, resided in 25 or so geographic areas of the United States, and were enrolled through a virtual design. In the prospective study, cohorts were assigned on the basis of participant-reported clinical history obtained from a screening survey and a study questionnaire. In the prospective study, mobile phlebotomists collected whole blood, serum and a nasopharyngeal or oropharyngeal swab from each participant. Participants in the prospective study had the option to provide additional blood draws and questionnaires over an approximately 2-month period. Prospective study blood samples were shipped either frozen or at room temperature before DNA extraction. On this clone itself: Its cognate antigen has yet to be identified. Per-base quality was not reported, and no clone a single base away is much larger than it.

The full study reports these points: The quantity of clinical and demographic metadata differed by source and by participant and was supplied without curation.

Taken from the germline V gene, the CDR1 and CDR2 loops are SGHTA and FQGNSA. The V end gives up 2 bases and the J end 5 bases, leaving 9 bases in the junction not matched to a gene. Measured from the cysteine to the phenylalanine, the CDR3 is 16 residues long. The read is trimmed to its CDR3 DNA, 48 bases read in frame from base 1. The sequence derives from a woman in her 30s with acute COVID-19. The sample was PBMCs or T cells enriched from blood (not recorded which). Here the chain combines TRBV7-2 and TRBJ1-2; TRBD1 lines up with 9 middle nucleotides. CDR3 region: CASSLPPGQGYYGYTF. The nucleotide sequence is given as TGTGCCAGCAGCTTACCGCCGGGACAGGGCTATTATGGCTACACCTTC.